The present TCR beta chain was sequenced within a study of identical twins. TCRdb recomputed calls from the 5' RACE reads with MiXCR, one row per CDR3 protein. The table shows 520,000 or so distinct CDR3 sequences, with approximately 22% occurring only once. V was shortened by 6 bases and J by 2 bases, with 9 bases between the two germline ends. The CDR3 sequence is 13 residues long. CDR1 and CDR2 from the germline V gene are ENHRY and SYGVKD. This sample was shared with a second study, whose subject was T cells expressing NK-cell markers.

The chain has TRBV10-3 and TRBJ2-3, with D hard to call. Specimen: CD4+ T cells sorted from blood. This clonotype originated in a woman in her late teens or twenties in good health. CDR3 nucleotides: TGTGCCATCAGGGAATCCCTCACAGATACGCAGTATTTT. This codes for CAIRESLTDTQYF.